Included here is one T cell receptor beta chain sequence, with context. The antigen is unknown. The entry originates in a study of TIL therapy for anti-PD-1-resistant metastatic lung cancer. Overall study context: Half of patients were current or former smokers.

Trimming took off 7 bases at V and 3 bases at J, with 12 bases between the two ends. The CDR3 runs to 13 residues. CDR1 is SNHLY, CDR2 FYNNEI, per germline. This was the immunoSEQ v3 assay. Assay used: immunoSEQ multiplex PCR; TCRdb lists only in-frame clones, some missing. The data contain some 45,000 clones, approximately 86% of them singletons. Whole-study findings and limits: TIL clonotype persistence in blood showed no apparent association with response. Treatment-naive, never-smoker and oncogene-addicted patients were overrepresented in this highly selected cohort.

Time point of the sample: pre-treatment sample, taken before nivolumab and TIL therapy. Adults with stage 4 NSCLC were enrolled in a phase I trial. The gene calls are TRBV2 and TRBJ1-1; the D gene is possibly TRBD1 (5 bases). This clonotype was obtained from a person between 25 and 80 years old with non-small cell lung cancer. The specimen was blood, collected at baseline. This chain's CDR3 is CASTNGGYTEAFF. As DNA, the CDR3 is TGTGCCAGCACCAACGGGGGGTACACTGAAGCTTTCTTT.